This note documents a single T cell receptor beta chain sequence. Antigen: not known. Two lung cancer pathologists independently confirmed each histologic diagnosis. After pathologic assessment, macro-dissection selected premalignant or tumor cells for extraction. The record originates from a study of immune evolution from preneoplasia to lung adenocarcinoma. General observations from the study: Top clone frequencies peaked in normal lung, apparently declining through invasive adenocarcinoma.

Only in-frame clones appear in the TCRdb table, and some are missing; sequencing was by immunoSEQ multiplex PCR. The table shows about 8,100 clones, with roughly 83% occurring only once. The V end was cut by 1 base, the J end by 4 bases, with 25 bases between. The V gene's germline CDR1 is MDHEN and CDR2 SYDVKM. The CDR3 loop spans 19 amino acids. The TCR was taken from a person aged 70 to 85 with lung adenocarcinoma. Sequencing was carried out using FFPE minimally invasive lung adenocarcinoma tissue. The chain couples TRBV28 to TRBJ1-1; D is unclear. CDR3 coding DNA: TGTGCCAGCAGTTTATCGGCGGTTGGGTGGTGGGTACGCGGCACTGAAGCTTTCTTT. Amino acids: CASSLSAVGWWVRGTEAFF.